The rows below give T cell receptor beta chains drawn from one sample of a study of CD8+ T cells in alopecia areata. The data were produced by immunoSEQ multiplex PCR, yet TCRdb's version contains in-frame clones alone and is incomplete. Of about 190,000 clones in the sample, about 60% were seen once. Here the sequenced sample was CD4+ T cells sorted from blood, taken at week 4, from a patient treated with tofacitinib. These receptors were taken from a human donor with alopecia areata. Each CDR3 is given with its conserved first and last residue. A D gene is named only where the DNA matches it firmly. Clone size is given for some rows only: seen once, a few or many times, or a class if the clone is expanded.

D gene: -
J gene: TRBJ1-1
V gene: TRBV29-1
CDR3 length: 11
clone size: -
CDR3 DNA: TGCAGCGTTTTTCACCCCACTGAAGCTTTCTTT
CDR3 protein: CSVFHPTEAFF

D gene: TRBD1
J gene: TRBJ1-2
V gene: TRBV29-1
CDR3 length: 14
clone size: few
CDR3 DNA: TGCAGCGCCGCTAGGGACAGGGAGGGTAGTGGCTACACCTTC
CDR3 protein: CSAARDREGSGYTF

D gene: TRBD1
J gene: TRBJ1-1
V gene: TRBV6-1
CDR3 length: 12
clone size: -
CDR3 DNA: TGTGCCAGTGACAGGGGGAACACTGAAGCTTTCTTT
CDR3 protein: CASDRGNTEAFF

D gene: -
J gene: TRBJ2-2
V gene: TRBV29-1
CDR3 length: 13
clone size: -
CDR3 DNA: TGCAGCGTTGACAGGGATGGCACCGGGGAGCTGTTTTTT
CDR3 protein: CSVDRDGTGELFF

D gene: -
J gene: TRBJ2-2
V gene: TRBV7-7
CDR3 length: 17
clone size: -
CDR3 DNA: TGTGCTAGCACCGCGGGCCTATTCCGACCTAACACCGGGGAGCTGTTTTTT
CDR3 protein: CASTAGLFRPNTGELFF

D gene: -
J gene: TRBJ2-3
V gene: TRBV29-1
CDR3 length: 13
clone size: -
CDR3 DNA: TGCAGCGTCCTGAGGGGGAGTGAGGTTACGCAGTATTTT
CDR3 protein: CSVLRGSEVTQYF

D gene: -
J gene: TRBJ2-7
V gene: TRBV5-1
CDR3 length: 15
clone size: -
CDR3 DNA: TGCGCCAGCAGGGAGTCTACGGTCGGCGCCTACGAGCAGTACTTC
CDR3 protein: CASRESTVGAYEQYF

D gene: TRBD1
J gene: TRBJ2-3
V gene: TRBV29-1
CDR3 length: 12
clone size: few
CDR3 DNA: TGCAGCGTTCCCACAGGGGGAGATACGCAGTATTTT
CDR3 protein: CSVPTGGDTQYF

D gene: -
J gene: TRBJ1-1
V gene: TRBV20-1
CDR3 length: 11
clone size: -
CDR3 DNA: TGCAGTGCTAGAGATTCCACTGAAGCTTTCTTT
CDR3 protein: CSARDSTEAFF

D gene: TRBD1
J gene: TRBJ1-5
V gene: TRBV5-1
CDR3 length: 15
clone size: -
CDR3 DNA: TGCGCCAGCAGCGACGGGACAGCAGAGAATCAGCCCCAGCATTTT
CDR3 protein: CASSDGTAENQPQHF

D gene: -
J gene: TRBJ2-5
V gene: TRBV25-1
CDR3 length: 13
clone size: -
CDR3 DNA: TGTGCCAGCAGCCCGCAGGTCCAAGAGACCCAGTACTTC
CDR3 protein: CASSPQVQETQYF

D gene: TRBD2
J gene: TRBJ2-3
V gene: TRBV4-1
CDR3 length: 15
clone size: -
CDR3 DNA: TGCGCCAGCAGCCTAATAGCGGGAGCTGCAGATACGCAGTATTTT
CDR3 protein: CASSLIAGAADTQYF

D gene: -
J gene: TRBJ2-2
V gene: TRBV11-2
CDR3 length: 13
clone size: -
CDR3 DNA: TGTGCCAGCAGCCCCAGGGCAACCGGGGAGCTGTTTTTT
CDR3 protein: CASSPRATGELFF

D gene: -
J gene: TRBJ2-5
V gene: TRBV5-1
CDR3 length: 15
clone size: -
CDR3 DNA: TGCGCCAGCAGCTTGGCGGGACCCAGCCAAGAGACCCAGTACTTC
CDR3 protein: CASSLAGPSQETQYF

D gene: TRBD1
J gene: TRBJ2-7
V gene: TRBV11-2
CDR3 length: 18
clone size: -
CDR3 DNA: TGTGCCAGCAGCTTAGAGAAAGTGACCGGGACAGGGGCCTACGAGCAGTACTTC
CDR3 protein: CASSLEKVTGTGAYEQYF

D gene: -
J gene: TRBJ2-5
V gene: TRBV29-1
CDR3 length: 10
clone size: -
CDR3 DNA: TGCAGCGCTTTTGGCCTGACCCAGTACTTC
CDR3 protein: CSAFGLTQYF

D gene: -
J gene: TRBJ2-3
V gene: TRBV4-2
CDR3 length: 13
clone size: -
CDR3 DNA: TGTGCCAGCAGCCATCCTTATACAGATACGCAGTATTTT
CDR3 protein: CASSHPYTDTQYF

D gene: -
J gene: TRBJ1-1
V gene: TRBV7-3
CDR3 length: 13
clone size: -
CDR3 DNA: TGTGCCAGCAGTCTAGAACTGAACACTGAAGCTTTCTTT
CDR3 protein: CASSLELNTEAFF

D gene: -
J gene: TRBJ2-1
V gene: TRBV28
CDR3 length: 13
clone size: few
CDR3 DNA: TGTGCCAGCAGTCCCGTGAGCGGGCCGCCTCCGTTCTTC
CDR3 protein: CASSPVSGPPPFF

D gene: TRBD1
J gene: TRBJ2-7
V gene: TRBV15
CDR3 length: 14
clone size: -
CDR3 DNA: TGTGCCACCAGCAGCTCGGGACAGGGTGCTGGGCAGTACTTC
CDR3 protein: CATSSSGQGAGQYF

D gene: -
J gene: TRBJ2-5
V gene: TRBV15
CDR3 length: 14
clone size: -
CDR3 DNA: TGTGCCACCAGCAGAGGAGGGACCCAAGAGACCCAGTACTTC
CDR3 protein: CATSRGGTQETQYF

D gene: -
J gene: TRBJ1-1
V gene: TRBV28
CDR3 length: 14
clone size: -
CDR3 DNA: TGTGCCAGCAGCCTGGGAGGGGTCAACACTGAAGCTTTCTTT
CDR3 protein: CASSLGGVNTEAFF

D gene: -
J gene: TRBJ2-1
V gene: TRBV7-2
CDR3 length: 14
clone size: few
CDR3 DNA: TGTGCCAGCAGCCCTCGGACACTGTTCAATGAGCAGTTCTTC
CDR3 protein: CASSPRTLFNEQFF

D gene: -
J gene: TRBJ1-2
V gene: TRBV5-1
CDR3 length: 14
clone size: -
CDR3 DNA: TGCGCCAGCAGCTTGTCGGAGACGGTGTATGGCTACACCTTC
CDR3 protein: CASSLSETVYGYTF

D gene: -
J gene: TRBJ2-2
V gene: TRBV30
CDR3 length: 14
clone size: -
CDR3 DNA: TGTGCCTGGAGTGTACGGTTGGTGGCCGGGGAGCTGTTTTTT
CDR3 protein: CAWSVRLVAGELFF

D gene: TRBD1
J gene: TRBJ1-2
V gene: TRBV18
CDR3 length: 13
clone size: -
CDR3 DNA: TGTGCCAGCTCCCCCGGACAGGGGGACGGCTACACCTTC
CDR3 protein: CASSPGQGDGYTF

D gene: -
J gene: TRBJ2-5
V gene: TRBV6-1
CDR3 length: 15
clone size: few
CDR3 DNA: TGTGCCAGCAGTGAAAGGGAGGATTGGAGGGAGACCCAGTACTTC
CDR3 protein: CASSEREDWRETQYF

D gene: -
J gene: TRBJ1-5
V gene: TRBV29-1
CDR3 length: 14
clone size: -
CDR3 DNA: TGCAGCGTTGAAACTGGGGGCGGCAATCAGCCCCAGCATTTT
CDR3 protein: CSVETGGGNQPQHF

D gene: -
J gene: TRBJ2-7
V gene: TRBV7-9
CDR3 length: 12
clone size: -
CDR3 DNA: TGTGCCAGCAGCTTAGTAGACTACGAGCAGTACTTC
CDR3 protein: CASSLVDYEQYF

D gene: -
J gene: TRBJ2-5
V gene: TRBV6-5
CDR3 length: 11
clone size: -
CDR3 DNA: TGTGCCAGCAGGAGGCAAGAGACCCAGTACTTC
CDR3 protein: CASRRQETQYF

D gene: -
J gene: TRBJ1-4
V gene: TRBV4-3
CDR3 length: 17
clone size: -
CDR3 DNA: TGCGCCAGCAGCCAAGAGGTGACAGCCGCAACTAATGAAAAACTGTTTTTT
CDR3 protein: CASSQEVTAATNEKLFF

D gene: -
J gene: TRBJ2-2
V gene: TRBV2
CDR3 length: 13
clone size: -
CDR3 DNA: TGTGCCAGCAAGATGACAGTAACCGGGGAGCTGTTTTTT
CDR3 protein: CASKMTVTGELFF

D gene: -
J gene: TRBJ1-5
V gene: TRBV28
CDR3 length: 11
clone size: -
CDR3 DNA: TGTGCCAGCAGTTTGAGTAGGCCCCAGCATTTT
CDR3 protein: CASSLSRPQHF

D gene: -
J gene: TRBJ2-6
V gene: TRBV30
CDR3 length: 16
clone size: -
CDR3 DNA: TGTGCCTGGAGTCCACCAGGGGTATCTGGGGCCAACGTCCTGACTTTC
CDR3 protein: CAWSPPGVSGANVLTF

D gene: -
J gene: TRBJ2-3
V gene: TRBV5-4
CDR3 length: 16
clone size: -
CDR3 DNA: TGTGCCAGCAGCTCTTCGAGCGGGTGGGGCACAGATACGCAGTATTTT
CDR3 protein: CASSSSSGWGTDTQYF

D gene: TRBD1
J gene: TRBJ2-1
V gene: TRBV25-1
CDR3 length: 11
clone size: -
CDR3 DNA: TGTGCCAGCAGGACAGGGGATGAGCAGTTCTTC
CDR3 protein: CASRTGDEQFF

D gene: -
J gene: TRBJ2-2
V gene: TRBV7-2
CDR3 length: 16
clone size: many
CDR3 DNA: TGTGCCAGCAGCTTTGCTAGCATGACGAACACCGGGGAGCTGTTTTTT
CDR3 protein: CASSFASMTNTGELFF

D gene: -
J gene: TRBJ2-1
V gene: TRBV6-6
CDR3 length: 15
clone size: few
CDR3 DNA: TGTGCCAGCAACTTAGACTCAAACGCCTACAATGAGCAGTTCTTC
CDR3 protein: CASNLDSNAYNEQFF

D gene: TRBD2
J gene: TRBJ2-7
V gene: TRBV10-3
CDR3 length: 15
clone size: -
CDR3 DNA: TGTGCCACCAACCCCGCTAGCGGGAGCGCCTACGAGCAGTACTTC
CDR3 protein: CATNPASGSAYEQYF

D gene: TRBD1
J gene: TRBJ2-1
V gene: TRBV5-1
CDR3 length: 13
clone size: -
CDR3 DNA: TGCGCCAGCAGCCTGGGACAGCACAATGAGCAGTTCTTC
CDR3 protein: CASSLGQHNEQFF

D gene: -
J gene: TRBJ2-7
V gene: TRBV29-1
CDR3 length: 11
clone size: -
CDR3 DNA: TGCAGCGTTGAATCCGGGTACGAGCAGTACTTC
CDR3 protein: CSVESGYEQYF